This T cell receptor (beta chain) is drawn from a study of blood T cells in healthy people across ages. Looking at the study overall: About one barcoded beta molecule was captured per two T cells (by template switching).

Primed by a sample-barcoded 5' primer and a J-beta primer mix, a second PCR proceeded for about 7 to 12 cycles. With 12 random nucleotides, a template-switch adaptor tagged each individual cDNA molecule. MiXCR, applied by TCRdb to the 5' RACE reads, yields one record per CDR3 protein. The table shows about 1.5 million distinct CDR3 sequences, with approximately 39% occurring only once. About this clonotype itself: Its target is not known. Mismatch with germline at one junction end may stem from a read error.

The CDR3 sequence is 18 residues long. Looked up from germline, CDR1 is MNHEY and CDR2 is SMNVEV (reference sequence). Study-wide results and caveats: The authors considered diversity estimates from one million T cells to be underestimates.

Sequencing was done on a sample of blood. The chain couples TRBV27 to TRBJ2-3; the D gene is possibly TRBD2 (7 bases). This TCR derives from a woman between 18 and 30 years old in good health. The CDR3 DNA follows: TGTGCCAGCAGTTTCTGGCTTTCGGGGGGCAGAGGCACAGATAAGCAGTATTTT. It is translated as CASSFWLSGGRGTDKQYF.